These 2 T cell receptor beta chains originate from one sample sequenced in a study of blood T cell repertoires in COVID-19 (dated by TCRdb to between 2020 and 2021). Receptors were amplified or captured by the immunoSEQ multiplex PCR assay. TCRdb mirrors the immuneACCESS table, restricted to in-frame sequences. Some clones are absent from its copies; in checked studies, under half trace to an unresolved V gene, and the reason for the others is unknown. Present in this sample are some 180,000 clones, 75% to 85% of which were seen just once. The top ten clones comprise roughly an eighth of the sample. Sequences were obtained from peripheral blood. The receptors were sampled from a human donor in a cohort sampled during active COVID-19.

V and J are TRBV14 and TRBJ2-7, with TRBD1 matching over 7 bases. The CDR3 is made up of 15 amino acids. Germline CDR1 reads SGHDN; CDR2 reads FVKESK. Germline trimming cut 3 bases from V and 3 bases from J; bases unmatched to any gene: 8. Here the CDR3 DNA reads TGTGCCAGCAGCCAGGGGACAGCCAGGATCTACGAGCAGTACTTC. This encodes CASSQGTARIYEQYF.

The V and J genes are TRBV19 and TRBJ2-7; 10 nucleotides align to TRBD2. This CDR3 spans 15 amino acids. With 6 bases clipped from V and 2 bases from J, the junction kept 7 bases outside the gene matches. From germline, CDR1 is LNHDA and CDR2 SQIVND (reference sequence). The CDR3 spells CASRPGTSATYEQYF. As DNA, the CDR3 is TGTGCCAGTAGGCCCGGGACTAGCGCTACCTACGAGCAGTACTTC.